Shown below are 24 T cell receptor beta chains from a single sample sequenced in a study of blood T cell repertoires in COVID-19. Using immunoSEQ multiplex PCR, the repertoire was profiled, and TCRdb retains in-frame clones only, with some absent. This table has approximately 190,000 clones, roughly 80% appearing once. Source material: peripheral blood. The receptors stem from a man aged 55-75 years with active or convalescent COVID-19.

The chain employs TRBV7-9 and TRBJ2-7, with D possibly matching TRBD1 (6 bases). The CDR3 is 15 amino acids. Between the trimmed V and J ends, which lost 4 bases and 5 bases, there was a span of 18 bases. Germline assignment: CDR1 SEHNR and CDR2 FQNEAQ (reference sequence). The CDR3 sequence is CASSSRGTPKDEQYF. CDR3 nucleotides: TGTGCCAGCAGCTCCAGAGGGACACCGAAGGACGAGCAGTACTTC.

The chain uses TRBV7-8 and TRBJ2-7, with D tentatively TRBD1 (6 bases). V was trimmed by 6 bases and J by 3 bases, leaving 9 bases between them. The CDR3 loop spans 12 amino acids. The germline V gene encodes CDR1 SGHVS and CDR2 FQNEAQ. CDR3 sequence: CASSYRVYEQYF. CDR3 nucleotide sequence: TGTGCCAGCAGTTACAGGGTCTACGAGCAGTACTTC.

The CDR3 region is CASGLTSGTSGRLDKFF. In nucleotides, the CDR3 is TGTGCTAGTGGTTTGACCTCCGGGACTAGCGGGAGACTAGACAAGTTCTTC. The gene calls are TRBV12-5 and TRBJ2-1, with 14 bases that match TRBD2. V lost 2 bases and J lost 14; bases outside the gene matches: 14. The CDR3 consists of 17 residues. CDR1 LGHNT and CDR2 FRNRAP come from the germline V gene.

The V call is TRBV7-2, the J call TRBJ2-5, with a weak D call TRBD2 (5 bases). V gave up 3 bases and J gave up 1 base, with 9 bases separating them. The CDR3 extends over 14 amino acids. Germline V gene sequence: CDR1 SGHTA, CDR2 FQGNSA. CDR3 in amino acids: CASSLSRAQETQYF. The CDR3 DNA follows: TGTGCCAGCAGCTTGTCGCGGGCCCAAGAGACCCAGTACTTC. Drawing the rest from reference TRBV7-2 and TRBJ2-5, the complete variable domain is GAGVSQSPSNKVTEKGKDVELRCDPISGHTALYWYRQSLGQGLEFLIYFQGNSAPDKSGLPSDRFSAERTGGSVSTLTIQRTQQEDSAVYLCASSLSRAQETQYFGPGTRLLVL.

CDR3 sequence: CSVEANARFHRIPYEQYF. Here the CDR3 DNA reads TGCAGCGTTGAGGCGAACGCGAGATTCCACAGGATCCCCTACGAGCAGTACTTC. This chain links TRBV29-1 with TRBJ2-7, with D perhaps matching TRBD1 (5 bases). The V end was cut by 3 bases, the J end by 2 bases, with 26 bases between. Germline V gene lookup returns CDR1 SQVTM and CDR2 ANQGSEA. The CDR3 is 18 residues long.

The rearrangement uses TRBV19 and TRBJ1-6; 9 bases line up with TRBD1. Germline CDR1 LNHDA, CDR2 SQIVND (reference sequence). V trimming: 4 bases; J trimming: 7 bases; junction bases outside the gene matches: 2. The CDR3 consists of 14 residues. The CDR3: CASSTDRGNSPLHF. The CDR3 DNA sequence: TGTGCCAGTAGTACCGACAGGGGGAATTCACCCCTCCACTTT.

The chain employs TRBV6-5 and TRBJ1-2; D gene unclear. The germline V gene encodes CDR1 MNHEY and CDR2 SVGAGI. Trimming removed 2 bases from V and 8 bases from J, with 9 bases in between. The CDR3 extends over 12 amino acids. CDR3 DNA sequence: TGTGCCAGCAGTTACGGCGGGAACGGCTACACCTTC. Residues: CASSYGGNGYTF.

The chain employs TRBV24-1 and TRBJ2-1; 12 positions match TRBD1. The CDR3 covers 16 residues. J gave up 7 bases and V 4 bases, and 7 bases lay outside the gene matches. The germline gives CDR1 KGHDR, CDR2 SFDVKD. DNA of the CDR3: TGTGCCACCAGTGACGCCCGGGACAGGGGGCGGAATGAGCAGTTCTTC. It translates to CATSDARDRGRNEQFF.

This clone was observed a single time. The rearrangement joins TRBV5-1 to TRBJ1-6; a weak D match, TRBD1 (6 bases). The V end lost 4 bases, the J end lost 7 bases, and 15 bases lay between the germline ends. Germline V gene data show CDR1 as SGHRS and CDR2 as YFSETQ. CDR3 size: 15 residues. CDR3 nucleotides: TGCGCCAGCAGCCCTCGGGCAGGGGAGAATTCACCCCTCCACTTT. This gives the protein CASSPRAGENSPLHF.

The chain is built from TRBV9 and TRBJ2-3, with 8 bases fitting TRBD1. Germline CDR1 and CDR2: SGDLS and YYNGEE. The CDR3 extends over 15 amino acids. V shed 3 bases, J shed 4 bases, and the junction held 7 bases outside the gene matches. CDR3 DNA: TGTGCCAGCAGCGGTAGGACAGGGAAAGCAGATACGCAGTATTTT. Protein: CASSGRTGKADTQYF.

J is TRBJ2-1 and V is TRBV5-4, with D maybe TRBD1 (6 bases). CDR1 is SGHNT, CDR2 YYREEE, per germline (reference sequence). The V end was cut by 4 bases, the J end by 3 bases, with 11 bases between. The CDR3 is 14 residues long. The CDR3 DNA reads TGTGCCAGCAGCCGACAGGAGATCTACAATGAGCAGTTCTTC. It encodes CASSRQEIYNEQFF.

The V and J genes are TRBV13 and TRBJ2-7, with D hard to call. Trimming took off 5 bases at V and 3 bases at J, with 20 bases between the two ends. The CDR3 has 16 residues. Germline V CDR1 and CDR2: PRHDT, FYEKMQ (reference sequence). The CDR3 nucleotides are TGTGCCAGCAGCCATAGGTATATGGGCCCGAACTACGAGCAGTACTTC. It yields the protein CASSHRYMGPNYEQYF.

V gene TRBV27 combines with J gene TRBJ2-1; D is uncertain. The germline gives CDR1 MNHEY, CDR2 SMNVEV (reference sequence). Trimming stripped 4 bases from V and 12 bases from J, with 16 bases between. The CDR3 loop spans 13 amino acids. The CDR3: CASSSVPVTGQFF. CDR3 nucleotide sequence: TGTGCCAGCAGTTCAGTCCCGGTGACTGGGCAGTTCTTC.

The V gene is TRBV19, the J gene TRBJ1-2; tentatively, D is TRBD1 (5 bases). The CDR3 consists of 15 residues. Germline V gene data show CDR1 as LNHDA and CDR2 as SQIVND (reference sequence). V lost 1 base to trimming and J lost 5 bases, with 14 bases between them. The CDR3 is CASSIVTAGPYGYTF. In nucleotides, the CDR3 is TGTGCCAGTAGTATAGTGACAGCAGGGCCTTATGGCTACACCTTC.

This chain links TRBV5-1 with TRBJ1-1; maybe TRBD1 (6 bases). This CDR3 comprises 14 residues. Germline lookup yields CDR1 SGHRS and CDR2 YFSETQ. The V gene lost 3 bases and the J gene lost 3 bases, with 12 bases spanning the gap. The CDR3 protein is CASSSGQTYTEAFF. The CDR3 DNA follows: TGCGCCAGCAGCTCAGGACAGACCTACACTGAAGCTTTCTTT.

This chain uses TRBV23-1 with TRBJ1-2, with D unresolved. TRBV23-1 is flagged as an ORF with uncertain function. Trimming took 1 base from V and 2 from J, leaving 8 bases between them. The CDR3 runs 14 residues. The CDR3 region has the DNA TGCGCCAGCAGTCAATTACGGAGGAACTATGGCTACACCTTC. Translation: CASSQLRRNYGYTF.

This clone was counted once. The chain carries TRBV5-1 and TRBJ2-1; the D gene is possibly TRBD1 (6 bases). Germline CDR1 and CDR2: SGHRS and YFSETQ. Trimming took 4 bases from V and 4 from J, leaving 12 bases between them. The CDR3 is 14 residues long. Written as DNA, the CDR3 is TGCGCCAGCAGCGGCACAGGGTTATACAATGAGCAGTTCTTC. This codes for CASSGTGLYNEQFF.

This chain joins TRBV6-5 and TRBJ1-3; no clear D gene. Trimming removed 2 bases at V and 0 bases at J, with 8 bases between. The V gene's germline CDR1 is MNHEY and CDR2 SVGAGI. The CDR3 spans 15 residues. CDR3 sequence: CASSYMRGSGNTIYF. The CDR3 nucleotides read TGTGCCAGCAGTTACATGCGGGGCTCTGGAAACACCATATATTTT.

This clone was recorded at least ten times. The rearrangement joins TRBV5-1 to TRBJ2-7; possibly TRBD1 for D (5 bases). V lost 0 bases and J lost 5, with 12 bases in between. CDR1 SGHRS and CDR2 YFSETQ come from the germline V gene. This CDR3 is built from 14 residues. In DNA form, the CDR3 reads TGCGCCAGCAGCTTGGTACCAGGGTCCCACGAGCAGTACTTC. The encoded protein is CASSLVPGSHEQYF.

V gene TRBV7-2 combines with J gene TRBJ2-7; D possibly corresponds to TRBD2 (5 bases). This CDR3 has 13 residues. Germline V CDR1 and CDR2: SGHTA, FQGNSA. Trimming took 4 bases from V and 0 from J, leaving 7 bases between them. The CDR3 DNA reads TGTGCCAGCAGCTCAAGCGGCTCCTACGAGCAGTACTTC. Translating it yields CASSSSGSYEQYF.

Remarks on this clone: The identical CDR3 is also encoded by other nucleotide sequences in the sample. CDR3 protein: CASSLVGTSGHNEQFF. The CDR3 DNA sequence: TGTGCCAGCAGCTTAGTCGGGACTAGCGGTCACAATGAGCAGTTCTTC. V gene TRBV7-2 combines with J gene TRBJ2-1, with 11 bases identical to TRBD2. Germline-derived CDR1 and CDR2 are SGHTA and FQGNSA. Trimming took 1 base from V and 5 from J; bases not matched to a gene: 4. The CDR3 contains 16 residues.

The chain couples TRBV28 to TRBJ1-2, with 9 bases aligning to TRBD1. CDR1 and CDR2 (germline): MDHEN, SYDVKM. Trimming cost V 2 bases and J 5 bases; bases outside gene matches: 3. The CDR3 runs to 14 residues. The CDR3 is CASSLETGGYGYTF. In nucleotides, the CDR3 is TGTGCCAGCAGTTTAGAGACAGGGGGTTATGGCTACACCTTC.

The V gene is TRBV7-2, the J gene TRBJ2-3; 7 nucleotides align to TRBD2. The germline V gene has CDR1 SGHTA and CDR2 FQGNSA. The CDR3 runs to 14 residues. The V segment lost 2 bases and the J segment 6 bases; nucleotides outside the gene matches: 5. In DNA, the CDR3 is TGTGCCAGCAGCTTAAGGGGAGGGAGGGATACGCAGTATTTT. Its protein product is CASSLRGGRDTQYF.

This clone was seen once. The V gene is TRBV4-2, the J gene TRBJ1-1; 7 bases map to TRBD1. The germline gives CDR1 LGHNA, CDR2 YNFKEQ. The CDR3 loop spans 18 amino acids. V shed 2 bases and J 0 bases; nucleotides not matched to a gene: 12. The CDR3 is CASSQIDRARSMNTEAFF. In nucleotides, the CDR3 is TGTGCCAGCAGCCAAATTGACAGGGCCAGATCAATGAACACTGAAGCTTTCTTT.